This entry is about one T cell receptor beta chain. Its antigen is unknown. The record originates from a study of T cell repertoires in cytomegalovirus infection. The overall study: It was the public TCR beta signatures that indicated both CMV infection and matching HLA type.

Germline CDR1 and CDR2: SNHLY and FYNNEI. V lost 7 bases and J 0 bases, leaving 12 bases between the germline ends. This CDR3 spans 14 amino acids. TCRdb re-called the reads with MiXCR, one entry per CDR3 protein. The table includes about 71,000 distinct CDR3 sequences, 20% to 25% detected once. The chain carries TRBV2 and TRBJ1-1, with D possibly matching TRBD1 (5 bases). The TCR comes from a human donor in good health (CMV status not recorded). Some clones in this sample may be carry-over from other donors' samples. The material was CD8+ T cells from cultured PBMCs, obtained from culture after CMV antigen stimulation. The CDR3 coding sequence is TGTGCCAGCATGGGACGGATAATGAACACTGAAGCTTTCTTT. It translates to CASMGRIMNTEAFF.